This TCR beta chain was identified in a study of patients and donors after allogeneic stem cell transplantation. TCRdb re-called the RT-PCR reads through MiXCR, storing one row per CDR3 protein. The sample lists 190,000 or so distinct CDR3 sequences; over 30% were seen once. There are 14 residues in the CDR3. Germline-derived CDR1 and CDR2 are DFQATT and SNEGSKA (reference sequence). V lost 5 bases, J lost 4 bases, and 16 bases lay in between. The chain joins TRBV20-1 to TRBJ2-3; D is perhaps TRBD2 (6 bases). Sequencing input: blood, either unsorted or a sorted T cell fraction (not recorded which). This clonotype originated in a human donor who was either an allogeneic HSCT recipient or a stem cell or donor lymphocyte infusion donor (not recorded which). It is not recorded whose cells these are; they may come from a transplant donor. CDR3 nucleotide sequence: TGCAGTGCTCCATACGCGGGGATCGCAGATACGCAGTATTTT. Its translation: CSAPYAGIADTQYF.